The rows below give T cell receptor beta chains drawn from one sample of a study of response to subunit inactivated influenza vaccine. Each CDR3 protein gets one entry after TCRdb re-called the RT-PCR reads with MiXCR. The sample consists of 650,000 to 700,000 distinct CDR3 sequences, roughly 14% of them appearing once. The sequenced sample was PBMCs from blood, obtained roughly 12 days after vaccination. These receptors all stem from a man in his fifties or sixties who received an inactivated influenza vaccine. Each CDR3 is given with its conserved first and last residue. The D gene is left open where the match is weak. Clone size is not always given. Where it is, it says once, few, many or a class for expanded clones.

CDR3nt	CDR3aa	v_gene	j_gene	d_gene	abundance
TGTGCCAGCAGCCATCTAGTGGGCCTAGGGAGGAATGAGCAGTTCTTC	CASSHLVGLGRNEQFF	TRBV14	TRBJ2-1	NA	few
TGCAGTGCTTTCCGGGACAGGGCTACAGATACGCAGTATTTT	CSAFRDRATDTQYF	TRBV20-1	TRBJ2-3	TRBD1	NA
TGTGCCAGCAGCACAGTCTCCGGGACTAGTACAGGAGATACGCAGTATTTT	CASSTVSGTSTGDTQYF	TRBV5-8	TRBJ2-3	TRBD2	many
TGCGCCAGCAGCTTGGGGTCTGCGAACACCGGGGAGCTGTTTTTT	CASSLGSANTGELFF	TRBV5-1	TRBJ2-2	NA	NA
TGTGCCAGCAGCCAAGCGACCTATACGCAGTATTTT	CASSQATYTQYF	TRBV3-1	TRBJ2-3	NA	few
TGTGCCAGCAGCTTGGCAGGGTCGGGCAATCAGCCCCAGCATTTT	CASSLAGSGNQPQHF	TRBV5-4	TRBJ1-5	NA	many
TGTGCCAGTAGTTCTGTAGCGGGGAGCTCCTACGAGCAGTACTTC	CASSSVAGSSYEQYF	TRBV19	TRBJ2-7	TRBD2	NA
TGTGCCACCAGCAGTCCTCTTATGGCACCGGATCTCGAGCAGTACTTC	CATSSPLMAPDLEQYF	TRBV15	TRBJ2-7	NA	NA
TGTGCCAGCAGTTACGACGACAGGACGCAGCCCCAGCATTTT	CASSYDDRTQPQHF	TRBV6-5	TRBJ1-5	NA	many
TGCAGTGCGGGACTAGCGGAAATCCAAGAGACCCAGTACTTC	CSAGLAEIQETQYF	TRBV20-1	TRBJ2-5	TRBD2	NA
TGTGCCAGCAGTTTTCGGACAGGGAACATTCAGTACTTC	CASSFRTGNIQYF	TRBV28	TRBJ2-4	TRBD1	many
TGTGCCATCAGTGCACAGGGCGGCTATGGCTACACCTTC	CAISAQGGYGYTF	TRBV10-3	TRBJ1-2	NA	NA
TGTGCCAGCAGCCCGGTGGGACTGAACTACGAGCAGTACTTC	CASSPVGLNYEQYF	TRBV12-3/TRBV12-4	TRBJ2-7	NA	many
TGTGCCAGCAGCATAGTGACAGGAAACACTGAAGCTTTCTTT	CASSIVTGNTEAFF	TRBV7-2	TRBJ1-1	NA	NA
TGTGCCAGCCACCTCCTCCCCCGGGAGACCCAGTACTTC	CASHLLPRETQYF	TRBV7-9	TRBJ2-5	NA	NA
TGTGCCTCCATACCGTCGTTAGGGGCGGGCTATGGCTACACCTTC	CASIPSLGAGYGYTF	TRBV6-1	TRBJ1-2	NA	few
TGTGCCAGCAGTCCGGGGACAGGGAGTGGAGATACGCAGTATTTT	CASSPGTGSGDTQYF	TRBV12-3/TRBV12-4	TRBJ2-3	TRBD1	NA
TGCAGTGCCACGATTGCGCGTTCCTACACCTTC	CSATIARSYTF	TRBV20-1	TRBJ1-2	NA	NA